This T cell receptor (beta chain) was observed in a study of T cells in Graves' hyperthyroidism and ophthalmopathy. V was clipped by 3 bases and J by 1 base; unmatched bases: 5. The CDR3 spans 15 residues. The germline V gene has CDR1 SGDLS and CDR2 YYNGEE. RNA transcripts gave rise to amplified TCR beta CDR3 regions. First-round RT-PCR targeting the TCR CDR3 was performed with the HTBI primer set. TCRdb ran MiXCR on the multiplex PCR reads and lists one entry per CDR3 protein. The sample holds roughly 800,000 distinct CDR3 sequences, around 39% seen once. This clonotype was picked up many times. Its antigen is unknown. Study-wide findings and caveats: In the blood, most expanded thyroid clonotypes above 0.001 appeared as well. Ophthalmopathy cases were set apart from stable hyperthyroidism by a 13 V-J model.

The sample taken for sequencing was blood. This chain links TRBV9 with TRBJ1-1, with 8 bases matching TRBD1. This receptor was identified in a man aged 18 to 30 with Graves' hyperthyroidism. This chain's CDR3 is CASSAWTGPNTEAFF. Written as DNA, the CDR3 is TGTGCCAGCAGCGCATGGACAGGGCCGAACACTGAAGCTTTCTTT.